A selection of T cell receptor beta chains follows, all from one sample in a study of blood T cell repertoires in COVID-19. Data came from immunoSEQ multiplex PCR; TCRdb stores just in-frame clones and leaves some out. The sample lists 200,000 to 300,000 clones, around 88% occurring once. The sample comprised PBMCs or T cells enriched from blood (not recorded which). Receptors were obtained from a woman between 35 and 50 years old with acute COVID-19. The conserved cysteine and the conserved F or W are not part of the CDR3 here. A D gene is named only where the DNA matches it firmly.

j_gene	v_gene	d_gene	len	CDR3aa
TRBJ2-3	TRBV11-3	TRBD1	14	ASSLGGQGRTDTQY
TRBJ1-1	TRBV18	TRBD1	11	ASSKQGDTEAF
TRBJ2-7	TRBV7-3	-	10	ASSNREGEQY
TRBJ1-2	TRBV30	TRBD1	15	AWTELGTGGARGGYT
TRBJ2-1	TRBV7-9	TRBD2	12	ASSLGASGSPGF
TRBJ1-1	TRBV5-1	-	11	ASRDISNTEAF
TRBJ2-5	TRBV30	-	11	AWSVRRQETQY
TRBJ1-1	TRBV29-1	-	7	SVAGEAF
TRBJ1-3	TRBV3-1/TRBV3-2	-	11	ASRGAPGNTIY
TRBJ1-3	TRBV27	TRBD1	15	ASSPYRGGFSGNTIY
TRBJ1-4	TRBV9	-	13	ASSVGTPTNEKLF
TRBJ1-2	TRBV28	TRBD1	11	ASGTGYDYGYT
TRBJ1-5	TRBV2	-	11	ASSTEGDQPQH
TRBJ1-2	TRBV28	TRBD1	13	ASSFQDRRNYGYT
TRBJ1-2	TRBV6-5	-	12	ASRTLGGRYGYT
TRBJ2-5	TRBV5-1	-	13	ASRLQPPVGETQY
TRBJ2-1	TRBV11-3	TRBD2	15	ASSLGGWTSGRNEQF
TRBJ2-5	TRBV2	-	12	ASIWATPQETQY
TRBJ1-4	TRBV24-1	-	11	ATSGEDTTKLF
TRBJ1-1	TRBV5-4	TRBD1	13	ASSSKDRGNTEAF
TRBJ2-1	TRBV5-4	TRBD2	12	ASSLVAGGPEQF
TRBJ2-3	TRBV19	TRBD2	14	ASSILVAGRSDTQY
TRBJ1-4	TRBV10-2	-	11	ASSQRDLKKLF
TRBJ1-1	TRBV6-1	-	11	ASSEQWSTEAF
TRBJ1-2	TRBV19	TRBD1	13	ASSTRQGGYYGYT
TRBJ1-5	TRBV7-9	-	13	ASSSGHPSNQPQH
TRBJ1-5	TRBV30	-	11	AWSRDTRKPQH
TRBJ1-2	TRBV27	TRBD1	15	ASSIRQGGTSNYGYT
TRBJ1-2	TRBV6-5	-	11	ASRTGGEYGYT
TRBJ2-7	TRBV30	-	9	ALQYSYEQY
TRBJ2-1	TRBV5-1	TRBD1	15	ASSRAIGTGGYNEQF
TRBJ2-2	TRBV27	TRBD1	13	ASSKDRGLKGELF
TRBJ2-1	TRBV20-1	-	9	SARLAILQF
TRBJ1-5	TRBV5-1	-	13	ASSLVSGSDQPQH
TRBJ2-3	TRBV4-3	TRBD1	15	ASSQETGNAWTDTQY
TRBJ1-5	TRBV6-5	TRBD1	11	ASSTATGQPQH
TRBJ2-2	TRBV9	TRBD2	14	ASSASGGGLTGELF
TRBJ1-2	TRBV5-3	-	10	ARVARTPGYT
TRBJ2-1	TRBV10-1	-	9	ASSALSEQF
TRBJ2-1	TRBV18	-	13	ASSPPSGSYNEQF